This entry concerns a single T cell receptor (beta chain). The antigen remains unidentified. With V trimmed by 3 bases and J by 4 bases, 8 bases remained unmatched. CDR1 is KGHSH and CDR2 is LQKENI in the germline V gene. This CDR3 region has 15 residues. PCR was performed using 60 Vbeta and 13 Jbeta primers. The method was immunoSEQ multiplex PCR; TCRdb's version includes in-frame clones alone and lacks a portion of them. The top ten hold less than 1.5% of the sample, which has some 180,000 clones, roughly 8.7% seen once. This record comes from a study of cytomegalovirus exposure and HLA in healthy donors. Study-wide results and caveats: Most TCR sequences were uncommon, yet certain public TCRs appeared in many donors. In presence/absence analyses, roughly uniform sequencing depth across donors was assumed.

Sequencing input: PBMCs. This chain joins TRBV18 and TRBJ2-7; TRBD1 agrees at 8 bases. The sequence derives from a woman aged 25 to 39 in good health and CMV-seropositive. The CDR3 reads CASSPPQGARYEQYF. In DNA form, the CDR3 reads TGTGCCAGCTCACCCCCCCAGGGGGCGAGGTACGAGCAGTACTTC.